The 31 T cell receptor beta chains listed next were all sequenced from one sample in a study of T cell repertoires in aging, cancer and after chemotherapy. The template was genomic DNA from peripheral blood, not RNA. TRB rearrangements spanning V, D and J were amplified using mixed TRB-A/B primers. Each CDR3 protein is one row after TCRdb ran MiXCR on the multiplex PCR reads. The sample shows about 2,500 distinct CDR3 sequences, roughly 50% of them seen only once. Sequences were obtained from blood. The receptors stem from a human donor with a blood cancer.

The chain carries TRBV6-5 and TRBJ1-6; TRBD1 matches 8 bases. The CDR3 spans 15 residues. The trim removed 8 bases at V and 7 bases at J, leaving 10 bases unmatched. The germline gives CDR1 MNHEY, CDR2 SVGAGI. CDR3 in DNA: TGTGCCAGCGGTGTCACCCGGGACAGGAATTCACCCCTCCACTTT. Its protein product is CASGVTRDRNSPLHF.

This clonotype was observed a few times. The genes are TRBV7-6 and TRBJ2-1; D is uncertain. Trimming removed 0 bases from V and 4 bases from J, with 4 bases in between. CDR3 length: 13 amino acids. The germline CDR1 and CDR2 sequences are SGHVS and FNYEAQ. CDR3 amino acids: CASSLAAYNEQFF. The DNA for the CDR3 is TGTGCCAGCAGCTTAGCGGCATACAATGAGCAGTTCTTC. Variable domain in full (rest from reference TRBV7-6 and TRBJ2-1): GAGVSQSPRYKVTKRGQDVALRCDPISGHVSLYWYRQALGQGPEFLTYFNYEAQQDKSGLPNDRFSAERPEGSISTLTIQRTEQRDSAMYRCASSLAAYNEQFFGPGTRLTVL.

To note about this clonotype: A much bigger clone sits one base away, suggesting this may be a read error. The chain employs TRBV6-5 and TRBJ1-2; maybe TRBD1 (6 bases). This CDR3 comprises 15 residues. Trimming took 6 bases from V and 0 from J, leaving 14 bases between them. Per the germline V gene, CDR1 is MNHEY and CDR2 is SVGAGI. The CDR3 is CASSEGGGANYGYTF. CDR3 bases: TGTGCCAGCAGCGAAGGGGGGGGCGCTAACTATGGCTACACCTTC.

This clonotype has only a few counts. V usage is TRBV6-5 and J usage is TRBJ1-1; D uncertain. CDR3 length equals 15 residues. The V end lost 4 bases, the J end lost 6 bases, and 18 bases lay between the germline ends. The germline CDR1 and CDR2 sequences are MNHEY and SVGAGI. This CDR3 is CASSLRRWRDAEAFF. In nucleotides, the CDR3 is TGTGCCAGCAGTTTAAGGAGGTGGCGGGATGCTGAAGCTTTCTTT.

This clonotype is large within its sample. This chain joins TRBV30 and TRBJ2-3; D gene uncertain. The ends were cut back, 5 bases at V and 10 bases at J, with 13 bases in the middle. This CDR3 contains 11 residues. The V gene's germline CDR1 is GTSNPN and CDR2 SVGIG (reference sequence). The CDR3 sequence is CAWRQEVAQYF. The CDR3 bases are TGTGCCTGGCGGCAAGAAGTGGCGCAGTATTTT.

Note on this clonotype: The conserved phenylalanine or tryptophan normally closing the CDR3 is absent here, so this likely arose from a read error. The DNA is omitted, as the CDR3 cannot be located on it reliably, and the CDR3 follows TCRdb's listing. CDR3: CATSRLGHR. The V call is TRBV15, the J call TRBJ1-5; the table gives TRBD1 as D, unverified against the DNA. Per the germline V gene, CDR1 is LNHNV and CDR2 is YYDKDF (reference sequence). The CDR3 spans 9 residues, counting both ends.

This chain links TRBV5-5 with TRBJ2-7; D may correspond to TRBD1 or TRBD2 (5 bases each). Germline CDR1 and CDR2: SGHKS and YYEKEE (reference sequence). V lost 1 base to trimming and J lost 4 bases, with 21 bases between them. CDR3 length: 17 residues. CDR3 residues: CASSLIGTMQEQYEQYF. The CDR3 bases are TGTGCCAGCAGCTTGATAGGGACGATGCAGGAACAGTACGAGCAGTACTTC.

The V and J genes are TRBV5-6 and TRBJ2-1; TRBD2 agrees at 11 bases. Losses at the gene ends were 4 bases for V and 1 base for J; bases not matched to a gene: 10. Germline CDR1 is SGHDT and CDR2 is YYEEEE. This CDR3 spans 18 amino acids. The CDR3 reads CASSPPSGGLRSYNEQFF. The DNA of the CDR3 is TGTGCCAGCAGCCCACCTAGCGGGGGGCTCAGGTCCTACAATGAGCAGTTCTTC.

As to this clonotype: The junction departs from germline at one end; a sequencing error may be responsible. The chain has TRBV30 and TRBJ1-2; D might be TRBD1 (6 bases). The CDR3 length is 14 residues. CDR1 and CDR2 (germline): GTSNPN, SVGIG (reference sequence). This CDR3 is CACSVLQGQRGYTF. DNA for the CDR3: TGTGCCTGTAGTGTACTGCAGGGGCAACGAGGCTACACCTTC. The full variable domain, in which reference TRBV30 and TRBJ1-2 provide the parts outside the CDR3, is SQTIHQWPATLVQPVGSPLSLECTVEGTSNPNLYWYRQAAGRGLQLLFYSVGIGQISSEVPQNLSASRPQDRQFILSSKKLLLSDSGFYLCACSVLQGQRGYTFGSGTRLTVV.

This sequence joins TRBV19 and TRBJ2-2; perhaps TRBD1 as D (5 bases). Germline V gene sequence: CDR1 LNHDA, CDR2 SQIVND (reference sequence). V was shortened by 4 bases and J by 4 bases, with 16 bases between the two germline ends. This CDR3 is 16 amino acids long. CDR3 region: CASSTWYQGRTGELFF. CDR3 nucleotides: TGTGCCAGTAGTACATGGTACCAGGGCCGCACCGGGGAGCTGTTTTTT.

This clonotype was observed a handful of times. The chain couples TRBV20-1 to TRBJ1-1; D is undetermined. Trimming left V 0 bases short and J 3 bases short, with 11 bases between. The CDR3 runs 14 residues. Germline lookup yields CDR1 DFQATT and CDR2 SNEGSKA (reference sequence). The CDR3 is CSARDLSPDTEAFF. CDR3 nucleotide sequence: TGCAGTGCTAGAGATCTCTCTCCGGACACTGAAGCTTTCTTT.

A word on this clonotype: The junction shows a germline mismatch at one end, possibly a read error. CDR3 coding DNA: TGTGCCAGCAGACCTGGGACAGGGCAACAGCCCAAGCATTTT. Its protein is CASRPGTGQQPKHF. This rearrangement joins TRBV12-3 or TRBV12-4 to TRBJ1-5; the match to TRBD1 covers 9 bases. CDR3 length: 14 residues.

The V call is TRBV5-6, the J call TRBJ2-1; TRBD1 is a possible D gene (6 bases). The CDR3 consists of 12 residues. V gave up 8 bases and J gave up 10 bases, with 16 bases separating them. The germline V gene encodes CDR1 SGHDT and CDR2 YYEEEE. Here the CDR3 reads CASSRTEEEQFF. The CDR3 DNA follows: TGTGCCAGTAGCAGGACAGAGGAGGAGCAGTTCTTC.

This clonotype occurred once. The rearrangement joins TRBV19 to TRBJ2-3, with 11 bases aligning to TRBD2. Per germline, CDR1 LNHDA and CDR2 SQIVND (reference sequence). This CDR3 spans 15 amino acids. The J segment lost 4 bases and the V segment lost 4 bases, leaving 4 bases of the junction unmatched. The CDR3 spells CASSTPGLAADTQYF. The CDR3, as DNA: TGTGCCAGTAGTACCCCGGGACTAGCGGCAGATACGCAGTATTTT.

Concerning this clonotype: This may stem from a read error, because a much larger clone lies one nucleotide away. J is TRBJ2-3 and V is TRBV6-5, with 10 bases fitting TRBD2. TRBJ2-1 matches the DNA end more closely, so the J call is doubtful. This CDR3 has 13 residues. Germline V lookup: CDR1 MNHEY, CDR2 SVGAGI. The CDR3 protein is CASRGLAEDEQFF. The CDR3 DNA sequence: TGTGCCAGCAGAGGACTAGCGGAAGATGAGCAGTTCTTC.

J is TRBJ1-6 and V is TRBV7-2, with a possible D match to TRBD1 (5 bases). V shed 4 bases and J shed 7 bases, with 20 bases lying between them. The CDR3 contains 17 residues. Per the germline V gene, CDR1 is SGHTA and CDR2 is FQGNSA. The CDR3 loop is CASSSSGTRSRNSPLHF. DNA for the CDR3: TGTGCCAGCAGCTCATCCGGGACCCGGTCCCGAAATTCACCCCTCCACTTT.

About this clonotype itself: Relative to the germline gene, one junction end is altered; a read error may explain this. The chain uses TRBV7-9 and TRBJ2-5; D could derive from TRBD1 or TRBD2 (6 bases each). The CDR3 totals 15 residues. Germline values: CDR1 SEHNR, CDR2 FQNEAQ (reference sequence). CDR3 in amino acids: CASSLAPGARVTQYF. CDR3 sequence (DNA): TGTGCTAGCAGCTTAGCACCGGGGGCGAGAGTGACCCAGTACTTC.

Of note for this clonotype: A much more abundant neighbour one base away suggests this may be a read error. This likely comes from a read error, as the CDR3 has no conserved phenylalanine or tryptophan at its end. The rearrangement uses TRBV6-5 and TRBJ2-7; D is unclear. The CDR3 sequence is 12 residues long. CDR1 and CDR2 from the germline V gene are MNHEY and SVGAGI. V lost 8 bases and J 0 bases, leaving 8 bases between the germline ends. The CDR3: CASARGSYEQYL. CDR3 sequence (DNA): TGTGCCAGCGCTCGTGGCTCCTACGAGCAGTACTTG.

The chain couples TRBV30 to TRBJ1-3; D is perhaps TRBD1 (6 bases). There are 16 residues in the CDR3. From germline, CDR1 is GTSNPN and CDR2 SVGIG (reference sequence). V lost 2 bases and J lost 1, with 15 bases in between. The CDR3 is CAWSSWGGASGNTIYF. As DNA, the CDR3 is TGTGCCTGGAGTTCATGGGGGGGCGCATCTGGAAACACCATATATTTT.

The chain has TRBV6-1 and TRBJ2-3, with 13 bases aligning to TRBD2. The trim removed 5 bases at V and 5 bases at J, leaving 10 bases unmatched. Germline V gene data show CDR1 as MNHNS and CDR2 as SASEGT. CDR3 length: 17 residues. The CDR3 DNA reads as TGTGCCAGCAGTTCCCAAGGACTAGCGGGAGCAAAAGATACGCAGTATTTT. Translated: CASSSQGLAGAKDTQYF.

This clonotype was detected only a few times. The chain uses TRBV6-5 and TRBJ1-5; 10 bases are shared with TRBD1. Germline V lookup: CDR1 MNHEY, CDR2 SVGAGI. The V and J ends lost 5 bases and 7 bases, in that order; junction bases with no gene match: 5. The CDR3 has 14 residues. The CDR3 DNA sequence: TGTGCCAGCAGTGTGGGACAGGGGAGGCAGCCCCAGCATTTT. Translating it yields CASSVGQGRQPQHF.

The gene calls are TRBV6-1 and TRBJ1-3; D call uncertain. Trimming pared 1 base from V and 1 base from J, leaving 14 bases between. Per germline, CDR1 MNHNS and CDR2 SASEGT. The CDR3 has 17 residues. In DNA, the CDR3 is TGTGCCAGCAGTGAAGACGGCGCAGGCCGATCTGGAAACACCATATATTTT. This gives the protein CASSEDGAGRSGNTIYF.

This clonotype came up once. The J gene is TRBJ1-1, the V gene TRBV7-2; TRBD1 might be the D (6 bases). Germline V lookup: CDR1 SGHTA, CDR2 FQGNSA. Trimming stripped 2 bases from V and 7 bases from J, with 11 bases between. CDR3 length equals 13 residues. CDR3 in amino acids: CASSLYGQLEAFF. The DNA of the CDR3 is TGTGCCAGCAGCTTATACGGACAGCTTGAAGCTTTCTTT.

Turning to this clonotype: This may arise from a read error, as a much more abundant clone is one base away. The rearrangement links TRBV29-1 to TRBJ1-2; TRBD1 is a possible D gene (5 bases). The germline gives CDR1 SQVTM, CDR2 ANQGSEA. The V and J ends lost 4 bases and 10 bases respectively, with 13 bases between them. The CDR3 covers 11 residues. In nucleotides, the CDR3 is TGCAGCGTTGGCAAAGGGGATGTCTACACCTTC. It translates to CSVGKGDVYTF.

The J gene is TRBJ2-7, the V gene TRBV12-3 or TRBV12-4; tentatively, D is TRBD1 (6 bases). The germline V and J ends were trimmed by 5 bases and 9 bases, with 11 bases remaining between them. There are 11 residues in the CDR3. The CDR3 sequence: CASSTRTVQYF. Written as DNA, the CDR3 is TGTGCCAGCAGTACCCGGACAGTGCAGTACTTC.

This clonotype was counted between two and nine times. This chain joins TRBV5-6 and TRBJ1-2; maybe TRBD1 (5 bases). The V end lost 3 bases, the J end lost 4 bases, and 25 bases lay between the germline ends. Germline-derived CDR1 and CDR2 are SGHDT and YYEEEE. The CDR3 consists of 18 residues. The CDR3 DNA sequence: TGTGCCAGCAGCTGGGGTGGGGCAGGAAGGGAGTTGGGCTATGGCTACACCTTC. Amino acid sequence: CASSWGGAGRELGYGYTF.

The CDR3 bases are TGTGCCAGCAAACGACTAGCGGGGGGCCACGAGCAGTACTTC. Translation: CASKRLAGGHEQYF. The chain couples TRBV6-2 or TRBV6-3 to TRBJ2-7; 13 nucleotides align to TRBD2. The CDR3 is made up of 14 amino acids. The V segment lost 7 bases and the J segment 5 bases; nucleotides outside the gene matches: 5. Per germline, CDR1 MNHEY and CDR2 SVGEGT.

This clonotype came up once. The chain combines TRBV30 with TRBJ1-6; D might be TRBD1 (6 bases). V lost 1 base to trimming and J lost 12 bases, with 22 bases between them. The CDR3 totals 16 residues. Germline CDR1 and CDR2: GTSNPN and SVGIG (reference sequence). The CDR3 nucleotides are TGTGCCTGGAGTGATCTAGGGGGTTTGACGGGTTTACCCCTCCACTTT. This gives the protein CAWSDLGGLTGLPLHF.

V is TRBV29-1 and J is TRBJ2-7; D perhaps matches TRBD1 (6 bases). The CDR3 covers 11 residues. V was pared by 4 bases and J by 4 bases, with 8 bases between. Per the germline V gene, CDR1 is SQVTM and CDR2 is ANQGSEA. CDR3 sequence (DNA): TGCAGCGTTGGACAGGTTTACGAGCAGTACTTC. It specifies CSVGQVYEQYF.

By sample fraction, this clonotype is large (0.1 to 1%). This chain connects TRBV29-1 to TRBJ2-2; TRBD2 matches at 10 bases. Germline V gene lookup returns CDR1 SQVTM and CDR2 ANQGSEA. The CDR3 spans 13 residues. Trimming cost V 7 bases and J 6 bases; bases outside gene matches: 5. The CDR3 coding sequence is TGCAGCGCTACCGGGACTAGCGCCGGGGAGCTGTTTTTT. The encoded protein is CSATGTSAGELFF.

The chain is built from TRBV10-2 and TRBJ2-1; the D gene is possibly TRBD2 (7 bases). From germline, CDR1 is WSHSY and CDR2 SAAADI. V was shortened by 5 bases and J by 2 bases, with 19 bases between the two germline ends. The CDR3 loop spans 17 amino acids. As DNA, the CDR3 is TGCGCCAGCAGTAGGGCTAGCGGAGGGGGTACCTACAATGAGCAGTTCTTC. Amino acid sequence: CASSRASGGGTYNEQFF.